This paragraph reports one T cell receptor (beta chain). Sequencing was performed with immunoSEQ multiplex PCR; in TCRdb, only in-frame clones are kept and a portion is missing. The table lists some 80,000 clones, 70% to 90% of them singletons. The source of the sample is a study of T cell changes during pregnancy in multiple sclerosis. The CDR3 extends over 14 amino acids. From germline, CDR1 is LNHDA and CDR2 SQIVND (reference sequence). V lost 10 bases, J lost 3 bases, and 5 bases stayed unmatched. This sequence was found in a female donor in good health, enrolled as a control in a pregnancy study. This chain uses TRBV19 with TRBJ2-2; 10 bases align to TRBD1. Sample: peripheral blood, taken in the first trimester of pregnancy. The CDR3 region has the DNA TGTGCCATCGCGGACAGGGGGGACACCGGGGAGCTGTTTTTT. It translates to CAIADRGDTGELFF.